The clone carrying this TCR beta chain occurred many times. The sample comes from a study of neurological immune-mediated disorders. The CDR3 totals 14 residues. The germline V and J ends were trimmed by 6 bases and 1 base, with 13 bases remaining between them. Germline loops: CDR1 DFQATT, CDR2 SNEGSKA (reference sequence). TCRdb used MiXCR to reprocess the 5' RACE reads, holding one entry per CDR3 protein. Of 31,000 or so distinct CDR3 sequences listed, about 4.5% are singletons. Sequencing was performed on PBMCs. The source is a man aged 18 to 29 in good health. The gene calls are TRBV20-1 and TRBJ2-1; perhaps TRBD1 as D (5 bases). The CDR3: CSAYRQPSYNEQFF. In nucleotides, the CDR3 is TGCAGTGCGTACAGACAGCCATCCTACAATGAGCAGTTCTTC.